This T cell receptor beta chain was documented in a study of immune cell composition in non-small cell lung cancer. Study information: Most cases were lung adenocarcinoma or squamous cell carcinoma.

The repertoire was sequenced with immunoSEQ multiplex PCR; TCRdb's copy has only in-frame clones and lacks some. The repertoire includes about 3,100 clones, about 70% of them detected once, and 4.8% sits in the top ten. A word on this clone: The antigen is unknown.

The CDR3 is made up of 15 amino acids. V was trimmed by 2 bases and J by 6 bases, leaving 17 bases between them. CDR1 MNHNY and CDR2 SVGAGI come from the germline V gene (reference sequence). Study-wide results and caveats: 60% to 75% of squamous and around a third of adenocarcinoma cases had tumour-associated clones >0.5%.

Normal lung sampling was at least 3 cm from the tumour, as distant as possible. DNA was extracted from unsorted cell suspensions stored frozen. This clonotype was sampled from a human donor with non-small cell lung cancer. The V and J genes are TRBV6-6 and TRBJ2-7; TRBD2 might be the D (6 bases). Sequencing was done on a sample of non-adjacent lung tissue. The CDR3 DNA sequence: TGTGCCAGCAGTTACGGAGGGGACCTGGGTTTCGAGCAGTACTTC. Amino acid sequence: CASSYGGDLGFEQYF.